The table lists the clone carrying this T cell receptor beta chain with a count of one. Its antigen is unidentified. The entry originates in a study of vaccination effects on CD4 cells after COVID-19. Method: immunoSEQ multiplex PCR; TCRdb's copy keeps in-frame clones and lacks some. Among around 24,000 clones listed, nearly 80% were seen once. ViraFEST expansion of antigen-specific CD4+ T cells with viral peptide pools preceded sequencing. Subsequent to a culture period of 10 to 11 days, CD4+ T cells were isolated. All study participants received two doses of BNT162b2 or mRNA-1273 vaccine. Negative nucleocapsid antibody tests before and after vaccination confirmed no previous SARS-CoV-2 infection. CDR3 length: 13 amino acids. V dropped 6 bases and J dropped 0; count of bases not matched to a gene: 1. Germline V lookup: CDR1 ENHRY, CDR2 SYGVKD.

The chain uses TRBV10-3 and TRBJ1-1; 7 positions agree with TRBD1. The input for sequencing was CD4+ T cells from PBMCs cultured with SARS-CoV-2 spike peptides, taken after COVID-19 vaccination. The receptor's source is a human donor who received a COVID-19 vaccine. Some clones in this sample may be carry-over from other donors' samples. The CDR3 spells CAIRQGLNTEAFF. CDR3 nucleotide sequence: TGTGCCATCAGACAGGGGTTGAACACTGAAGCTTTCTTT.